Here is one T cell receptor beta chain with its context. Data came from immunoSEQ multiplex PCR; TCRdb stores just in-frame clones and leaves some out. Of around 250,000 clones in the sample, 82% were seen once. The sample comes from a study of blood T cell repertoires in COVID-19. V shed 4 bases and J 6 bases; nucleotides not matched to a gene: 6. This CDR3 has 15 residues. Germline CDR1 WNHNN, CDR2 SYGVQD (reference sequence). This chain uses TRBV10-1 with TRBJ2-1; 10 positions match TRBD1. The source material was peripheral blood. This sequence originates from a woman aged 18-29 years with acute or convalescent COVID-19. CDR3 loop: CASSVPGQGLNEQFF. The DNA of the CDR3 is TGCGCCAGCAGTGTACCGGGACAGGGGCTCAATGAGCAGTTCTTC.